This T cell receptor beta chain originates from a study of blood T cell repertoires in COVID-19. Germline V gene data show CDR1 as KGHDR and CDR2 as SFDVKD. Trimming stripped 4 bases from V and 7 bases from J, with 10 bases between. CDR3 length: 13 residues. Some clones are missing from TCRdb's copy, which holds only in-frame ones; the method was immunoSEQ multiplex PCR. The table records some 250,000 clones, 65% to 85% of them present only once. This sequence originates from a woman older than 75 with acute or convalescent COVID-19. Material: peripheral blood. The chain is built from TRBV24-1 and TRBJ1-5, with TRBD1 as a possible D gene (5 bases). The CDR3 sequence: CATSEQEGQPQHF. The CDR3 DNA follows: TGTGCCACCAGTGAACAGGAGGGCCAGCCCCAGCATTTT.